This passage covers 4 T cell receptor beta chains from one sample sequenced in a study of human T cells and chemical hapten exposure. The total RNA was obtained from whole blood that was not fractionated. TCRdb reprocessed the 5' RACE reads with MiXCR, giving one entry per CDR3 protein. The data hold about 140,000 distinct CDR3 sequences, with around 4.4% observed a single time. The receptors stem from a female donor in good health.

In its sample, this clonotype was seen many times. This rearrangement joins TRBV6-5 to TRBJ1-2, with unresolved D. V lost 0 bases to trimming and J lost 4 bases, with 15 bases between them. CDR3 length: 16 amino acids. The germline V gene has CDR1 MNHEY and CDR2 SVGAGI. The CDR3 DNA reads TGTGCCAGCAGTTACTCGAGTGGGTTGGGGATCTATGGCTACACCTTC. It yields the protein CASSYSSGLGIYGYTF.

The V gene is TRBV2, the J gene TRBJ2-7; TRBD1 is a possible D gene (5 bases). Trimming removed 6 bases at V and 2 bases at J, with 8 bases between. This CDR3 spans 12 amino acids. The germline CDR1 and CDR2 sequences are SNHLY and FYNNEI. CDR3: CASRGRTYEQYF. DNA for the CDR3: TGTGCCAGCAGGGGGCGAACCTACGAGCAGTACTTC.

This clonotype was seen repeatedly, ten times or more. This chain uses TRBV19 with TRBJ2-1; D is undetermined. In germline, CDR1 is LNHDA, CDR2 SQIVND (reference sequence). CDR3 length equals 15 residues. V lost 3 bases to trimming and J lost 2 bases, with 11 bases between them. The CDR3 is CASSMGPEPYNEQFF. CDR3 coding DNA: TGTGCCAGTAGTATGGGTCCGGAACCCTACAATGAGCAGTTCTTC.

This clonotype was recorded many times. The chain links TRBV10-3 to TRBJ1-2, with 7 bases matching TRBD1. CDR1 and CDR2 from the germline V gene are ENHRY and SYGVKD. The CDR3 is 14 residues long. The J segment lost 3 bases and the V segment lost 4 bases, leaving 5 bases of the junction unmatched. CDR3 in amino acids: CAISAVGGDYGYTF. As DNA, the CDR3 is TGTGCCATCAGTGCGGTAGGGGGCGACTATGGCTACACCTTC.